This TCR beta chain appears in the sequencing data of a study of CD8+CD57+ T cells in acquired aplastic anemia. At the level of the study: Sorted CD4+ plus CD8+ cells gave DNA averaging 3.2 ug.

This clonotype showed up just a few times. What it binds is not known. Whole-study findings and limits: CD8+ Simpson's diversity in patients was not significantly different from that in controls. Shared by patients and controls, around 27 CD8+ CDR3s were abundant in patients.

Genomic DNA, the template, was used for profiling of the TCR beta VDJ and CDR3. Each CDR3 protein is one row after TCRdb ran MiXCR on the reads. The data contain around 180,000 distinct CDR3 sequences, about three fifths of them seen just once; the ten biggest clones take up 45%. The V end lost 0 bases, the J end lost 7 bases, and 8 bases lay between the germline ends. The CDR3 spans 12 residues. Germline V CDR1 and CDR2: SGHRS, YFSETQ. The V and J genes are TRBV5-1 and TRBJ2-7; D is undetermined. Sequencing was performed on sorted CD4+, CD8+, or CD8+CD57+ T cells (not recorded which) from PBMCs. This receptor was obtained from a human donor in good health. CDR3 DNA: TGCGCCAGCAGCTTGGCGTACGGAGAGCAGTACTTC. The encoded protein is CASSLAYGEQYF.